Listed here are 17 T cell receptor beta chains from one sample, sequenced in a study of response to subunit inactivated influenza vaccine. TCRdb independently ran MiXCR on the RT-PCR reads; one entry per CDR3 protein. The repertoire includes 650,000 to 800,000 distinct CDR3 sequences, approximately 15% of them detected once, and 6% to 7% sits in the top ten. Material: PBMCs from blood, obtained approximately 15 days before vaccination. Receptor source: a man aged 45-65 years who received an inactivated influenza vaccine.

This clonotype showed up just a few times. V usage is TRBV15 and J usage is TRBJ2-3; 10 bases agree with TRBD1. Germline loops: CDR1 LNHNV, CDR2 YYDKDF (reference sequence). Unmatched junction bases numbered 1, after V lost 0 bases and J lost 4 bases. This CDR3 has 15 amino acids. The CDR3 sequence is CATSRDGTGADTQYF. The CDR3 bases are TGTGCCACCAGCAGAGACGGGACAGGGGCAGATACGCAGTATTTT.

The chain joins TRBV12-3 or TRBV12-4 to TRBJ1-2, with D possibly TRBD1 on 5 matching bases. Trimming left V 10 bases short and J 1 base short, with 28 bases between. This CDR3 is 18 amino acids long. The CDR3 spells CAICLIWGLDRDNYGYTF. Written as DNA, the CDR3 is TGTGCCATCTGTTTAATCTGGGGCTTGGACCGTGATAACTATGGCTACACCTTC.

This sequence joins TRBV20-1 and TRBJ2-1; 8 nucleotides align to TRBD2. The V gene's germline CDR1 is DFQATT and CDR2 SNEGSKA (reference sequence). The CDR3 has 15 residues. With V trimmed by 0 bases and J by 9 bases, 10 bases remained unmatched. This CDR3 reads CSARDPGLGKGEQFF. The CDR3 coding sequence is TGCAGTGCTAGAGATCCGGGACTAGGAAAGGGTGAGCAGTTCTTC.

This clonotype came up a few times. The chain combines TRBV28 with TRBJ2-1; no reliable D call. The CDR3 contains 16 residues. The ends were cut back, 3 bases at V and 7 bases at J, with 19 bases in the middle. CDR1 MDHEN and CDR2 SYDVKM come from the germline V gene. Here the CDR3 DNA reads TGTGCCAGCAGTTTGGCCGAACGTAGGGTCGGGAATGAGCAGTTCTTC. Translating gives CASSLAERRVGNEQFF.

This clonotype was counted many times. The genes are TRBV12-3 or TRBV12-4 and TRBJ2-7; D is possibly TRBD2 (5 bases). This CDR3 spans 12 amino acids. Trimming removed 6 bases at V and 3 bases at J, with 9 bases between. In DNA, the CDR3 is TGTGCCAGCAGCCCCGGGGTCTACGAGCAGTACTTC. Residues: CASSPGVYEQYF.

This clonotype occurred a few times. The J gene is TRBJ2-4, the V gene TRBV7-9; 11 positions agree with TRBD1. Germline-derived CDR1 and CDR2 are SEHNR and FQNEAQ (reference sequence). The junction had 12 bases not matched to a gene; V was cut back by 5 bases and J by 9 bases. CDR3 size: 16 residues. CDR3 bases: TGTGCCAGCAGCCTCAATTCCGGGACAGGGGGAATCATTCAGTACTTC. As protein: CASSLNSGTGGIIQYF.

This clonotype occurred a few times. V is TRBV10-3 and J is TRBJ2-3, with 10 nucleotides matching TRBD2. V was pared by 6 bases and J by 3 bases, with 9 bases of the junction left unmatched. There are 16 residues in the CDR3. The germline gives CDR1 ENHRY, CDR2 SYGVKD. CDR3 nucleotide sequence: TGTGCCATCAGGGGGATAGCGGGAGGATTGACAGATACGCAGTATTTT. Its protein product is CAIRGIAGGLTDTQYF.

The chain links TRBV7-8 to TRBJ2-7; 11 bases match TRBD2. Germline V gives CDR1 SGHVS, CDR2 FQNEAQ. The CDR3 runs 16 residues. J was trimmed by 2 bases and V by 5 bases; bases with no gene match: 8. This CDR3 reads CASSARLAGLTYEQYF. CDR3 DNA sequence: TGTGCCAGCAGCGCTAGACTAGCGGGACTAACCTACGAGCAGTACTTC.

V usage is TRBV20-1 and J usage is TRBJ2-3, with TRBD2 matching over 8 bases. This CDR3 is 16 amino acids long. Per the germline V gene, CDR1 is DFQATT and CDR2 is SNEGSKA (reference sequence). The junction had 9 bases not matched to a gene; V was cut back by 1 base and J by 3 bases. The CDR3 loop reads CSARGVVAGLTDTQYF. The DNA of the CDR3 is TGCAGTGCTAGAGGTGTAGTAGCGGGGCTAACAGATACGCAGTATTTT.

The J gene is TRBJ2-1, the V gene TRBV7-9, with 8 positions matching TRBD2. The V segment lost 3 bases and the J segment 0 bases; nucleotides outside the gene matches: 1. Germline values: CDR1 SEHNR, CDR2 FQNEAQ (reference sequence). The CDR3 contains 15 residues. The CDR3 sequence is CASSFSGNSYNEQFF. CDR3 sequence (DNA): TGTGCCAGCAGCTTTAGCGGGAACTCCTACAATGAGCAGTTCTTC.

This clonotype was detected only a few times. The genes are TRBV20-1 and TRBJ2-2, with D perhaps matching TRBD1 (6 bases). The CDR3 sequence is 16 residues long. CDR1 is DFQATT, CDR2 SNEGSKA, per germline (reference sequence). The germline V and J ends were trimmed by 0 bases and 2 bases, with 13 bases remaining between them. The CDR3 is CSARETGTSNTGELFF. For the CDR3, the DNA is TGCAGTGCTAGAGAAACCGGGACATCCAACACCGGGGAGCTGTTTTTT.

The chain recombines TRBV20-1 with TRBJ2-7; D is undetermined. The V gene lost 1 base and the J gene lost 3 bases, with 10 bases spanning the gap. CDR3 length: 13 amino acids. The germline gives CDR1 DFQATT, CDR2 SNEGSKA (reference sequence). The CDR3 bases are TGCAGTGCTAGAGCTAGTACAGTCTACGAGCAGTACTTC. It specifies CSARASTVYEQYF.

This clonotype was detected a few times. This rearrangement joins TRBV11-2 to TRBJ2-5; the match to TRBD1 covers 8 bases. This CDR3 is 16 amino acids long. The ends lost 5 bases at V and 4 bases at J; junction bases unmatched: 12. The V gene's germline CDR1 is SGHAT and CDR2 FQNNGV. The CDR3 sequence: CASSRRQGRGTETQYF. In nucleotides, the CDR3 is TGTGCCAGCAGCAGGAGACAGGGGCGCGGGACAGAGACCCAGTACTTC. The whole variable domain, filled in from reference TRBV11-2 and TRBJ2-5, reads EAGVAQSPRYKIIEKRQSVAFWCNPISGHATLYWYQQILGQGPKLLIQFQNNGVVDDSQLPKDRFSAERLKGVDSTLKIQPAKLEDSAVYLCASSRRQGRGTETQYFGPGTRLLVL.

The chain has TRBV9 and TRBJ2-2; 7 bases fit TRBD1. Germline trimming cut 3 bases from V and 5 bases from J; bases unmatched to any gene: 7. Germline V gene sequence: CDR1 SGDLS, CDR2 YYNGEE. This CDR3 region has 15 residues. CDR3 protein: CASSEQGWETGELFF. DNA for the CDR3: TGTGCCAGCAGCGAACAGGGGTGGGAAACCGGGGAGCTGTTTTTT.

In its sample, this clonotype was seen a few times. This rearrangement joins TRBV6-2 or TRBV6-3 to TRBJ1-2; 7 bases are shared with TRBD1. The J segment lost 2 bases and the V segment lost 6 bases, leaving 9 bases of the junction unmatched. The CDR3 is 15 amino acids. Germline assignment: CDR1 MNHEY and CDR2 SVGEGT. DNA of the CDR3: TGTGCCAGCAGCCTCCACTCGGGACAGAACTATGGCTACACCTTC. Its protein is CASSLHSGQNYGYTF.

This clonotype has a handful of counts. This chain uses TRBV19 with TRBJ1-2, with 8 nucleotides matching TRBD1. J gave up 4 bases and V 9 bases, and 10 bases lay outside the gene matches. The length of the CDR3 is 14 residues. Germline lookup yields CDR1 LNHDA and CDR2 SQIVND (reference sequence). The CDR3 DNA reads TGTGCCAGCTCCAGGGGGCAGGCAGCCTATGGCTACACCTTC. Residues: CASSRGQAAYGYTF.

The chain uses TRBV5-6 and TRBJ2-6; D uncertain. Trimming pared 2 bases from V and 0 bases from J, leaving 3 bases between. Per germline, CDR1 SGHDT and CDR2 YYEEEE. The CDR3 runs to 14 residues. CDR3 bases: TGTGCCAGCAGCTTCGACTCTGGGGCCAACGTCCTGACTTTC. This gives the protein CASSFDSGANVLTF.